This T cell receptor (beta chain) came from a study of blood T cell repertoires in COVID-19. Across the whole study: Collection of acute and convalescent COVID-19 samples took place in the United States, Italy and Spain. Sources were T cells, B-cell-depleted T cells, or PBMCs; the material itself was cDNA or gDNA.

Authors' analysis steps: Quantification of nucleated cells was approximated via reference gene primer amplification. Data came from immunoSEQ multiplex PCR; TCRdb stores just in-frame clones and leaves some out. That table gives V, J and clone size, and the DNA gave D and trimming. The sample records about 240,000 clones, roughly 80% being singletons. This clone occurred a few times. Between the trimmed V and J ends, which lost 7 bases and 2 bases, there was a span of 12 bases. There are 13 residues in the CDR3. Germline assignment: CDR1 SNHLY and CDR2 FYNNEI. This sequence was found in a woman between 18 and 29 years old with acute or convalescent COVID-19. The J gene is TRBJ2-7, the V gene TRBV2, with a weak D call TRBD2 (6 bases). Material for sequencing was peripheral blood. The CDR3 DNA reads TGTGCCAGCAAACGGGACTTTACCTACGAGCAGTACTTC. Residues: CASKRDFTYEQYF.